Listed below are T cell receptor beta chains from one sample, sequenced in a study of blood T cells in healthy people across ages. TCRdb re-called the 5' RACE reads through MiXCR, storing one row per CDR3 protein. This sample has 1.6 million or so distinct CDR3 sequences, with about 31% found just once. Sequencing was carried out using blood. All receptors come from a woman aged 30 to 39 in good health. Each CDR3 is given with its conserved first and last residue. A D gene is named only where the DNA matches it firmly. Some rows mark clone size as missing; the rest say once, few, many or name a class of expanded clone.

NA,NA,TRBV7-9,TRBJ2-5,TGTGCCAGCAGCCTCTCCCGTGGGGGCGGGGAGACCCGGTACTTC,CASSLSRGGGETRYF
NA,NA,TRBV12-3/TRBV12-4,TRBJ1-2,TGTGCCAGCAGTTTAGAGTCCTCCCATGGCTACACCTTC,CASSLESSHGYTF
NA,NA,TRBV6-5,TRBJ2-7,TGTGCCAGCAGTTATACAGGGCCGGGCGAGCAGTACTTC,CASSYTGPGEQYF
once,NA,TRBV6-1,TRBJ1-2,TGTGCCAGCAGTGAAGTTTCAAAAAATGGCTACACCTTC,CASSEVSKNGYTF
NA,TRBD2,TRBV4-2,TRBJ2-1,TGTGCCAGCAGCCAGGCCGTAGCGGGGGGAGGCCGGAATGAGCAGTTCTTC,CASSQAVAGGGRNEQFF
NA,NA,TRBV9,TRBJ1-1,TGTGCCAGCAGTAGCACAAAAGGGGGGACTGAAGCTTTCTTT,CASSSTKGGTEAFF
few,TRBD2,TRBV18,TRBJ2-1,TGTGCCAGCTCACCAGGACTAGCGGGAAGTAGGGATGAGCAGTTCTTC,CASSPGLAGSRDEQFF
once,TRBD1,TRBV7-9,TRBJ1-4,TGTGCCAGCAGCTTAACAGGGGCCCTATTGCTAAATGAAAAACTGTTTTTT,CASSLTGALLLNEKLFF
many,TRBD2,TRBV7-2,TRBJ2-5,TGTGCCAGCAGCTTTTTAGCGGGGAAGCAGTACTTC,CASSFLAGKQYF
once,NA,TRBV25-1,TRBJ1-1,TGTGCCAGCAGTCATAACAGCTTGAACACTGAAGCTTTCTTT,CASSHNSLNTEAFF
NA,NA,TRBV30,TRBJ2-3,TGTGCGTTGACAGGCCATCGGGGAGATACGCAGTATTTT,CALTGHRGDTQYF
few,NA,TRBV10-2,TRBJ1-1,TGCGCCAGCAGTCAGGACCAAACAGCTGAAGCTTTCTTT,CASSQDQTAEAFF
NA,NA,TRBV9,TRBJ2-3,TGTGCCAGCAGCGTAGACAGGGTGAGCACAGATACGCAGTATTTT,CASSVDRVSTDTQYF
NA,TRBD1,TRBV20-1,TRBJ1-2,TGCAGTGCTAGAGACCCCAGACAGGGTAGATCCTATGGCTACACCTTC,CSARDPRQGRSYGYTF
few,TRBD1,TRBV5-1,TRBJ1-5,TGCGCCAGCAGCTTGGGGGACAGCGAAAATCGTCAGCCCCAGCATTTT,CASSLGDSENRQPQHF
few,TRBD1,TRBV4-2,TRBJ2-4,TGTGCCAGCAGCCGACAGGGCTCAAACATTCAGTACTTC,CASSRQGSNIQYF
NA,TRBD2,TRBV27,TRBJ2-1,TGTGCCAGCAGTCTCCCCGGACTAGCGGGAGCGGTGTGTTACAATGAGCAGTTCTTC,CASSLPGLAGAVCYNEQFF
many,TRBD2,TRBV20-1,TRBJ2-5,TGCAGTGCGAAACTAGCGGGCCACCAAGAGACCCAGTACTTC,CSAKLAGHQETQYF
NA,NA,TRBV6-1,TRBJ1-2,TGTGCCAGCAGTGAAAGGTCCCCTGGGCAGAGGTACGGTGGCTACACCTTC,CASSERSPGQRYGGYTF
NA,NA,TRBV27,TRBJ2-1,TGTGCCAGCAGTACCCGACTCGACGAGGAGTTCTTC,CASSTRLDEEFF
few,TRBD2,TRBV27,TRBJ2-7,TGTGCCAGCAGCGGACGACTAGCGGGAGTATACGAGCAGTACTTC,CASSGRLAGVYEQYF
once,TRBD2,TRBV12-3/TRBV12-4,TRBJ2-1,TGTGCCAGCAGGGCTAGCGGGAGTCCGGGTGGGCAGTTCTTC,CASRASGSPGGQFF
NA,NA,TRBV10-3,TRBJ2-5,TGTGCCATCAGTGACTCGGACACGACGTACCAAGAGACCCAGTACTTC,CAISDSDTTYQETQYF
NA,TRBD2,TRBV12-3/TRBV12-4,TRBJ2-3,TGTGCCAGCAAGGGGGGCGGGGGGCAAGATACGCAGTATTTT,CASKGGGGQDTQYF
NA,TRBD2,TRBV12-3/TRBV12-4,TRBJ2-1,TGTGCCAGCAGTTTGGGAGCGGGAGGTGTCAATGAGCAGTTCTTC,CASSLGAGGVNEQFF
few,NA,TRBV3-1,TRBJ1-5,TGTGCCAGCAGCCAAGACTGGGGCAATCAGCCCCAGCATTTT,CASSQDWGNQPQHF
NA,NA,TRBV2,TRBJ2-1,TGTGCCAGCAGTGATTTGGCTAGCAGGAGGGCATGGGACGAGCAGTTCTTC,CASSDLASRRAWDEQFF
few,NA,TRBV7-9,TRBJ2-1,TGTGCCAGCAGCCCGACGAGGACCCCCCATGAGCAGTTCTTC,CASSPTRTPHEQFF
NA,TRBD2,TRBV20-1,TRBJ2-5,TGCAGTGCTAGCTTACTAGCGGGAAGGGAGACCCAGTACTTC,CSASLLAGRETQYF